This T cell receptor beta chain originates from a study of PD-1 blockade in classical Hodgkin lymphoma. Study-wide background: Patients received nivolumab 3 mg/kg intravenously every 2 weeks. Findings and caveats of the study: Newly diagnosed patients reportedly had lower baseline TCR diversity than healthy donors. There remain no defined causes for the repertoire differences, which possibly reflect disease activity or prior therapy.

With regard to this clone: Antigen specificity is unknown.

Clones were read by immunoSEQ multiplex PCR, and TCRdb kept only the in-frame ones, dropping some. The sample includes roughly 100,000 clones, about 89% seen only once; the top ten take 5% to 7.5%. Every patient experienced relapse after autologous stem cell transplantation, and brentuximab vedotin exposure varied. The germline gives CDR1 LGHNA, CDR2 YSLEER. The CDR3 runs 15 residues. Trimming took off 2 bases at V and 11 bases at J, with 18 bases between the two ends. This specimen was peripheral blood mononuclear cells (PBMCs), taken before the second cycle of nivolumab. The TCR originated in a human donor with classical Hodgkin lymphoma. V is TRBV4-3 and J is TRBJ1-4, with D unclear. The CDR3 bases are TGCGCCAGCAGCCAAACCCCGCGCCGGGCCGGGAAACTGTTTTTT. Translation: CASSQTPRRAGKLFF.